This TCR beta chain was found in a study of control samples from healthy donors and cancer patients. The CDR3 contains 10 residues. Trimming removed 2 bases from V and 9 bases from J, with 4 bases in between. Germline-derived CDR1 and CDR2 are SGHAT and FQNNGV. TCRdb's copy holds only in-frame clones and misses some; the assay was immunoSEQ multiplex PCR. The sample holds a few hundred thousand clones, around nine tenths seen once. V usage is TRBV11-2 and J usage is TRBJ1-1, with no clear D. Sample: PBMCs. This clonotype originated in a man aged 35 to 55 with head and neck cancer. Here the CDR3 reads CASSLKKAFF. In DNA, the CDR3 is TGTGCCAGCAGCTTAAAGAAAGCTTTCTTT.